The clone carrying this T cell receptor beta chain appeared a single time. The method was immunoSEQ multiplex PCR; TCRdb's version includes in-frame clones alone and lacks a portion of them. This sample has 380,000 or so clones; around 92% occur once, and the top ten carry 0.95% to 1.5%. This specimen belongs to a study of blood T cell repertoires in COVID-19. The sequence was obtained from a man aged 40-49 years with acute or convalescent COVID-19. The sequencing sample was made of peripheral blood.

In nucleotides, the CDR3 is TGTGCCAGTAGTCACCGACAGAGCTCCTATAATTCACCCCTCCACTTT. Translated, it gives CASSHRQSSYNSPLHF. The V call is TRBV19, the J call TRBJ1-6, with D perhaps matching TRBD1 (5 bases). The V end was cut by 5 bases, the J end by 0 bases, with 11 bases between. Germline V gives CDR1 LNHDA, CDR2 SQIVND (reference sequence). This CDR3 contains 16 residues.